This record looks at one T cell receptor (beta chain) sequence and its context. Its antigen is as yet unknown. The data belong to a study of T cells in Graves' hyperthyroidism and ophthalmopathy. RNA transcripts provided the source from which TCR beta CDR3 regions were amplified. Carried out on the TCR CDR3, a first-round RT-PCR used the HTBI primer set. TCRdb re-analysed the multiplex PCR reads in MiXCR, keeping a single row per CDR3 protein. The sample includes 550,000 to 600,000 distinct CDR3 sequences, approximately 15% of them seen just once. Study outcomes and limitations: A median around 6.4 months before onset, the model predicted ophthalmopathy. Ophthalmopathy could be told apart from stable hyperthyroidism with a 13 V-J model.

Diagnosis relied on clinical symptoms, serum thyroxine and TRAb, thyroid ultrasound and orbital computed tomography. Germline V lookup: CDR1 SQVTM, CDR2 ANQGSEA. The CDR3 spans 13 residues. V gave up 2 bases and J gave up 3 bases, with 11 bases separating them. The sequenced sample was blood. The gene calls are TRBV29-1 and TRBJ2-7, with a possible D match to TRBD1 (5 bases). The clonotype originates from a woman aged 18-29 years with Graves' hyperthyroidism. The CDR3 here is CSVEQGIDYEQYF. The DNA of the CDR3 is TGCAGCGTTGAACAGGGAATCGACTACGAGCAGTACTTC.